This T cell receptor (beta chain) was observed in a study of technical replicates of blood from several donors. The protocol was immunoSEQ multiplex PCR, while the TCRdb copy is restricted to in-frame clones and leaves out a portion. This table has about 66,000 clones, approximately 89% appearing once. After removal of 0 bases from V and 7 bases from J, the junction contained 2 bases not matched to a gene. The CDR3 has 14 residues. The germline V gene has CDR1 MNHNY and CDR2 SVGAGI (reference sequence). This chain joins TRBV6-6 and TRBJ2-1; 8 nucleotides line up with TRBD1. The sample taken for sequencing was PBMCs. This receptor was obtained from a human donor in good health. Some clones in this sample may be carry-over from other donors' samples. CDR3 bases: TGTGCCAGCAGTTACTCCAGGGGGCTGAATGAGCAGTTCTTC. Translation: CASSYSRGLNEQFF.